There are a few counts of the clone carrying this T cell receptor (beta chain). This sample was taken from a study of prognosis after radiotherapy for stage I lung cancer. By two-round multiplex PCR, the TCR beta CDR3 was amplified from genomic DNA. Each TRBV and TRBJ gene had its own primer in the first PCR round. TCRdb reprocessed the multiplex PCR reads with MiXCR, giving one entry per CDR3 protein. The data contain around 30,000 distinct CDR3 sequences, roughly a third of them singletons. V was shortened by 0 bases and J by 2 bases, with 12 bases between the two germline ends. This CDR3 has 16 amino acids. In germline, CDR1 is MGHRA, CDR2 YSYEKL.

The genes are TRBV4-1 and TRBJ2-3; no reliable D call. This TCR was sampled from a donor over 45 with non-small cell lung cancer. The sample in question was PBMCs, obtained before or after stereotactic body radiation therapy (not recorded which). The CDR3 loop is CASSQDGSRLTDTQYF. Written as DNA, the CDR3 is TGCGCCAGCAGCCAAGATGGCTCCAGACTCACAGATACGCAGTATTTT.